The 16 T cell receptor beta chains reported below all come from one sample, sequenced in a study of cytomegalovirus exposure and HLA in healthy donors. The PCR had 60 Vbeta and 13 Jbeta primers. The protocol was immunoSEQ multiplex PCR, while the TCRdb copy is restricted to in-frame clones and leaves out a portion. The table has under 70,000 clones, roughly 71% seen once. Sequencing input: PBMCs. The receptors were gathered from a middle-aged man in good health and CMV-seropositive.

The gene calls are TRBV6-6 and TRBJ2-7, with 7 bases that match TRBD1. J was trimmed by 5 bases and V by 2 bases; bases with no gene match: 6. The V gene's germline CDR1 is MNHNY and CDR2 SVGAGI (reference sequence). The CDR3 runs 14 residues. The CDR3 nucleotides are TGTGCCAGCAGTTACGCAGGGGGTGAGAACGAGCAGTACTTC. Translating gives CASSYAGGENEQYF.

This clone was seen only once. CDR3 sequence (DNA): TGTGCCAGCAGCTACCAGGGAAGAGGTCGCAGCTACACCTTC. Translated, it gives CASSYQGRGRSYTF. The chain has TRBV5-8 and TRBJ1-2; perhaps TRBD1 as D (5 bases). This CDR3 region has 14 residues. The V and J ends lost 3 bases and 9 bases respectively, with 18 bases between them. Germline loops: CDR1 SGHTS, CDR2 YDEGEE.

V and J are TRBV11-3 and TRBJ2-2; D might be TRBD2 (7 bases). Trimming removed 5 bases at V and 4 bases at J, with 11 bases between. The germline CDR1 and CDR2 sequences are SGHNT and YENEEA. The CDR3 covers 14 residues. CDR3 residues: CASSRGGATGELFF. The CDR3 DNA reads TGTGCCAGCAGCCGAGGGGGGGCCACCGGGGAGCTGTTTTTT.

This clone was detected a few times. The V call is TRBV5-4, the J call TRBJ1-4; possibly TRBD1 for D (5 bases). The CDR3 totals 13 residues. Looked up from germline, CDR1 is SGHNT and CDR2 is YYREEE (reference sequence). The V end was cut by 4 bases, the J end by 7 bases, with 11 bases between. DNA of the CDR3: TGTGCCAGCAGCCCAGGGATCGGTGAAAAACTGTTTTTT. Protein sequence: CASSPGIGEKLFF.

The J gene is TRBJ1-2, the V gene TRBV7-9, with TRBD1 matching 7 bases. The CDR3 length is 15 residues. The V gene end was trimmed by 5 bases and the J gene end by 6 bases; junction bases not matched to a gene: 12. CDR1 and CDR2 from the germline V gene are SEHNR and FQNEAQ (reference sequence). The CDR3 DNA reads TGTGCCAGCAGCCACTCCAACAGGGGTGGGGATGGCTACACCTTC. Translation: CASSHSNRGGDGYTF.

This clone was observed once. The V gene is TRBV7-9, the J gene TRBJ1-5; the D gene is possibly TRBD1 (5 bases). This CDR3 contains 15 residues. Germline CDR1 SEHNR, CDR2 FQNEAQ (reference sequence). V lost 2 bases and J lost 3, with 11 bases in between. The CDR3 nucleotides read TGTGCCAGCAGCTTAACGGGGGGGAACAATCAGCCCCAGCATTTT. Translated: CASSLTGGNNQPQHF.

V is TRBV29-1 and J is TRBJ2-2; D is undetermined. V shed 3 bases and J shed 8 bases, with 10 bases lying between them. The CDR3 runs to 12 residues. The germline V gene has CDR1 SQVTM and CDR2 ANQGSEA. The CDR3: CSVEAVQGELFF. The CDR3 nucleotides are TGCAGCGTTGAGGCGGTACAAGGGGAGCTGTTTTTT.

J is TRBJ2-5 and V is TRBV4-1; no clear D gene. Germline CDR1 and CDR2: MGHRA and YSYEKL. The V end was cut by 0 bases, the J end by 2 bases, with 10 bases between. The CDR3 is 15 residues long. CDR3 nucleotides: TGCGCCAGCAGCCAAGATATCAGGCATCAAGAGACCCAGTACTTC. Protein product: CASSQDIRHQETQYF.

This rearrangement joins TRBV7-9 to TRBJ2-2, with D possibly matching TRBD2 (6 bases). V was pared by 4 bases and J by 4 bases, with 13 bases between. Germline V lookup: CDR1 SEHNR, CDR2 FQNEAQ (reference sequence). This CDR3 is 15 amino acids long. The CDR3 spells CASSSSLSGTGELFF. The CDR3 DNA reads TGTGCCAGCAGCTCGTCACTTAGCGGCACCGGGGAGCTGTTTTTT.

The chain combines TRBV27 with TRBJ2-7; D unresolved. Germline CDR1 MNHEY, CDR2 SMNVEV (reference sequence). This CDR3 is built from 13 residues. Trimming removed 4 bases at V and 6 bases at J, with 13 bases between. Here the CDR3 reads CASSSWAHSEQYF. In DNA form, the CDR3 reads TGTGCCAGCAGTTCATGGGCTCACTCCGAGCAGTACTTC.

This chain joins TRBV5-4 and TRBJ1-3, with TRBD1 identical over 10 bases. The CDR3 extends over 16 amino acids. With V trimmed by 0 bases and J by 1 base, 1 base remained unmatched. Germline-derived CDR1 and CDR2 are SGHNT and YYREEE (reference sequence). The CDR3 nucleotides read TGTGCCAGCAGCTTGGGGACAGGGGGTTCTGGAAACACCATATATTTT. Protein product: CASSLGTGGSGNTIYF.

This sequence joins TRBV9 and TRBJ2-1, with a possible D match to TRBD2 (6 bases). This CDR3 is built from 13 residues. Between the trimmed V and J ends, which lost 4 bases and 9 bases, there was a span of 14 bases. Germline CDR1 SGDLS, CDR2 YYNGEE. The CDR3: CASSPGGRTEQFF. CDR3 nucleotide sequence: TGTGCCAGCAGCCCCGGGGGTAGGACTGAGCAGTTCTTC.

The chain combines TRBV5-1 with TRBJ1-1, with TRBD1 identical over 8 bases. CDR3 length equals 16 residues. V lost 4 bases, J lost 4 bases, and 12 bases stayed unmatched. Looked up from germline, CDR1 is SGHRS and CDR2 is YFSETQ. The CDR3 here is CASSRLTGGRGTEAFF. The CDR3 coding sequence is TGCGCCAGCAGCCGACTAACAGGGGGGAGAGGCACTGAAGCTTTCTTT.

V and J are TRBV5-1 and TRBJ2-1; 10 positions match TRBD2. The CDR3 length is 18 residues. The V gene's germline CDR1 is SGHRS and CDR2 YFSETQ. Unmatched junction bases numbered 10, after V lost 4 bases and J lost 0 bases. CDR3 DNA: TGCGCCAGCAGCCCGATGCCTAGCGGGGGAAGCTCCTACAATGAGCAGTTCTTC. Its protein is CASSPMPSGGSSYNEQFF.

The J gene is TRBJ2-3, the V gene TRBV5-1, with 8 bases fitting TRBD2. Germline loops: CDR1 SGHRS, CDR2 YFSETQ. Trimming removed 0 bases from V and 0 bases from J; junction bases left unmatched: 6. This CDR3 comprises 17 residues. The CDR3 sequence is CASSLDGLAGSTDTQYF. CDR3 DNA: TGCGCCAGCAGCTTGGACGGACTAGCTGGGAGCACAGATACGCAGTATTTT. Full variable domain (rest looked up from reference TRBV5-1 and TRBJ2-3): KAGVTQTPRYLIKTRGQQVTLSCSPISGHRSVSWYQQTPGQGLQFLFEYFSETQRNKGNFPGRFSGRQFSNSRSEMNVSTLELGDSALYLCASSLDGLAGSTDTQYFGPGTRLTVL.

This clone has just a few counts. V gene TRBV5-4 combines with J gene TRBJ2-5, with TRBD2 matching over 12 bases. CDR1 is SGHNT, CDR2 YYREEE, per germline (reference sequence). The CDR3 is made up of 14 amino acids. Trimming cost V 2 bases and J 5 bases; bases outside gene matches: 1. The CDR3 nucleotides read TGTGCCAGCAGCTTCCTAGCGGGGGGGGAGACCCAGTACTTC. Its translation: CASSFLAGGETQYF.